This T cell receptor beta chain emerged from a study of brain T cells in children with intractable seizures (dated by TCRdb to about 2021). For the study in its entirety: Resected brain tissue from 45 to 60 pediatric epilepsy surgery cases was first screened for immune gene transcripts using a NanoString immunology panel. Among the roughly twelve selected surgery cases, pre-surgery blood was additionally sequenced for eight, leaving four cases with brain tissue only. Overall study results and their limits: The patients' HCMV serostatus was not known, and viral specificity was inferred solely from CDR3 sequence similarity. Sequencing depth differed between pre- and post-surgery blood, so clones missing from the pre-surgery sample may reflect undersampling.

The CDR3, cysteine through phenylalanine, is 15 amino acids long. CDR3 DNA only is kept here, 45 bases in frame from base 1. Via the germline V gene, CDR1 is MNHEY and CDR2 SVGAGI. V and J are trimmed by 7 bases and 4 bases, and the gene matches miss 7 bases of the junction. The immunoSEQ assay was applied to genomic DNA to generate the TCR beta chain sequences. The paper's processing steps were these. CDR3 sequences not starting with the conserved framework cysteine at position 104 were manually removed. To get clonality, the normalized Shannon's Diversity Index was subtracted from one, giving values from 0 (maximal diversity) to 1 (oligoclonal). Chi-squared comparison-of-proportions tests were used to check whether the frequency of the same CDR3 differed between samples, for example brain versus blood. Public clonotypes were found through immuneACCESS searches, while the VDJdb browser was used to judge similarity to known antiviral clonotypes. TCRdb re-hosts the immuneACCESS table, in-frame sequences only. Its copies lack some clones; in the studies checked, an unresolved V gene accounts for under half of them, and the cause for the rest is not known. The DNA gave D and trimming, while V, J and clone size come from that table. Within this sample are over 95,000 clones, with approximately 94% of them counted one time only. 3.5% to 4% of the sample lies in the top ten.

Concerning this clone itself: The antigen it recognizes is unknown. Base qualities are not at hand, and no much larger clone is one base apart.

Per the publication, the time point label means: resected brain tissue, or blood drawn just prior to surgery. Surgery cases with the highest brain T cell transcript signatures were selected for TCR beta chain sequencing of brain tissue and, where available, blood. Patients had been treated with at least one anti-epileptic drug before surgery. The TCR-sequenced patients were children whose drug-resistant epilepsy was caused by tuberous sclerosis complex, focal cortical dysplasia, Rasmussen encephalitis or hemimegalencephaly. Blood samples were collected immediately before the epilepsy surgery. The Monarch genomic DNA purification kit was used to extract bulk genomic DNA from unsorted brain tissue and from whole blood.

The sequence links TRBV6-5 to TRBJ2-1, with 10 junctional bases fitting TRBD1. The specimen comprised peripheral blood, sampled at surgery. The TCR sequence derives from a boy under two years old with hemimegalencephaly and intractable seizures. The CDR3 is CASTSPGQGYNEQFF. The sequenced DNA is TGTGCCAGCACCAGCCCGGGACAGGGGTACAATGAGCAGTTCTTC.